This is a list of T cell receptor beta chains from one sample in a study of blood T cell repertoires in COVID-19. Measured with immunoSEQ multiplex PCR; TCRdb has only the in-frame clones, and not every one. Of 150,000 to 200,000 clones in the sample, about 93% were seen once. The sequencing input was peripheral blood. These receptors originate from a man aged 30-40 years with COVID-19, enrolled during active disease. Both conserved end residues are part of each CDR3. The D gene is left open where the match is weak. Not every row has a clone size; where given, it reads once, few, many or a size class.

. TRBJ1-6 . TRBV7-2 CASSPRREGSPLHF TGTGCCAGCAGCCCTCGACGCGAGGGATCACCCCTCCACTTT
. TRBJ1-6 TRBD1 TRBV30 CAWNRGTYNSPLHF TGTGCCTGGAACAGGGGAACCTATAATTCACCCCTCCACTTT
. TRBJ1-1 TRBD1 TRBV7-9 CASSLVGQGRGLAFF TGTGCCAGCAGCCTAGTGGGACAGGGGCGCGGGTTAGCTTTCTTT
. TRBJ2-5 . TRBV5-1 CASSYRDKAETQYF TGCGCCAGCAGCTACCGGGACAAAGCGGAGACCCAGTACTTC
. TRBJ1-5 TRBD1 TRBV7-9 CASSYTTTNRGQSNQPQHF TGTGCCAGCAGTTACACTACAACAAATAGGGGGCAAAGCAATCAGCCCCAGCATTTT
. TRBJ1-2 . TRBV10-3 CAISDGGLANYGYTF TGTGCCATCAGTGACGGGGGTCTAGCTAACTATGGCTACACCTTC
. TRBJ1-4 . TRBV6-5 CASSLSQGPNEKLFF TGTGCCAGCAGCCTGTCACAGGGACCCAATGAAAAACTGTTTTTT
. TRBJ2-6 TRBD1 TRBV5-6 CASSLNGQGISGANVLTF TGTGCCAGCAGCTTAAACGGACAGGGTATCTCTGGGGCCAACGTCCTGACTTTC
once TRBJ2-1 . TRBV3-1/TRBV3-2 CASSQPKTRYNEQFF TGTGCCAGCAGCCAACCTAAGACTCGCTACAATGAGCAGTTCTTC
. TRBJ1-3 . TRBV30 CAWSETRVWGNTIYF TGTGCCTGGAGTGAAACCAGGGTGTGGGGAAACACCATATATTTT
. TRBJ1-1 TRBD1 TRBV27 CASRTGGDTEAFF TGTGCCAGCAGAACAGGGGGGGACACTGAAGCTTTCTTT
. TRBJ1-5 TRBD1 TRBV19 CASSINRGGNQPQHF TGTGCCAGTAGTATAAACAGGGGGGGCAATCAGCCCCAGCATTTT
. TRBJ2-4 . TRBV2 CASSVIRLGDIQYF TGTGCCAGCAGTGTAATTCGCTTAGGGGACATTCAGTACTTC
once TRBJ1-3 . TRBV5-4 CASSSTGPGNTIYF TGTGCCAGCAGCAGCACAGGGCCCGGAAACACCATATATTTT
. TRBJ1-2 TRBD1 TRBV12-3/TRBV12-4 CASSTGDGYTF TGTGCCAGCAGCACAGGGGACGGCTACACCTTC
. TRBJ2-2 TRBD1 TRBV11-2 CASSPPGQGVFPAGELFF TGTGCCAGCAGCCCCCCGGGACAGGGGGTTTTCCCAGCCGGGGAGCTGTTTTTT
. TRBJ1-1 TRBD1 TRBV2 CASSALGTGNTEAFF TGTGCCAGCAGTGCCCTTGGGACAGGAAACACTGAAGCTTTCTTT
. TRBJ2-5 TRBD2 TRBV5-1 CASSSIIAGGIKETQYF TGCGCCAGCAGCTCGATTATAGCGGGGGGGATAAAAGAGACCCAGTACTTC
. TRBJ2-4 . TRBV6-5 CASTLGYSGLFMNF TGTGCCAGCACCCTGGGCTATAGCGGTCTCTTTATGAACTTC
. TRBJ1-5 . TRBV19 CASSPQGRQPQHF TGTGCCAGTAGTCCGCAGGGGCGCCAGCCCCAGCATTTT
once TRBJ1-2 . TRBV30 CAWSGGSGYTF TGTGCCTGGAGTGGAGGTTCCGGCTACACCTTC
few TRBJ1-4 . TRBV29-1 CSVAVTEGSKLFF TGCAGCGTTGCAGTGACGGAGGGGTCGAAACTGTTTTTT
. TRBJ1-5 TRBD1 TRBV5-6 CASSSRTGMQPQHF TGTGCCAGCAGCTCGAGGACAGGGATGCAGCCCCAGCATTTT
. TRBJ1-2 TRBD1 TRBV24-1 CATSDLHSASWPPAPDREEGYTF TGTGCCACCAGTGATTTGCACAGTGCTTCTTGGCCACCTGCTCCCGACAGGGAAGAAGGCTACACCTTC
. TRBJ1-5 TRBD1 TRBV15 CATSRGSLGQGGNQPQHF TGTGCCACCAGCAGAGGGAGTCTGGGACAGGGAGGCAATCAGCCCCAGCATTTT
. TRBJ2-7 TRBD2 TRBV3-1/TRBV3-2 CASSQASGVTYEQYF TGTGCCAGCAGCCAAGCCAGCGGGGTTACCTACGAGCAGTACTTC
. TRBJ2-3 . TRBV5-5 CASSLQGTDTQYF TGTGCCAGCAGCTTACAGGGCACAGATACGCAGTATTTT
. TRBJ2-2 . TRBV11-2 CASSPRGIGWRSNTGELFF TGTGCCAGCAGCCCCCGGGGGATTGGGTGGCGTTCGAACACCGGGGAGCTGTTTTTT
. TRBJ2-7 . TRBV30 CACRGLTYEQYF TGTGCCTGTCGGGGGTTAACCTACGAGCAGTACTTC
. TRBJ2-7 . TRBV5-1 CASSTDTGYEQYF TGCGCCAGCAGCACGGATACAGGTTACGAGCAGTACTTC
. TRBJ2-7 TRBD1 TRBV5-4 CASSLFSLRDSSYEQYF TGTGCCAGCAGCTTGTTTTCCCTTCGGGACAGCTCCTACGAGCAGTACTTC
. TRBJ1-5 TRBD1 TRBV7-2 CASTLDRDRGQPQHF TGTGCCAGCACCCTAGACAGGGACCGGGGTCAGCCCCAGCATTTT
. TRBJ2-7 TRBD1 TRBV19 CASTGTGGIEQYF TGTGCCAGTACCGGGACAGGGGGCATCGAGCAGTACTTC
. TRBJ1-5 TRBD1 TRBV19 CASRDRGAQPQHF TGTGCCAGTAGAGACAGGGGGGCTCAGCCCCAGCATTTT